This section outlines one T cell receptor (beta chain) sequence together with its context. The target antigen is unknown. V lost 1 base, J lost 7 bases, and 16 bases lay in between. From germline, CDR1 is MGHRA and CDR2 YSYEKL. The CDR3 has 16 amino acids. TCRdb's table, derived via immunoSEQ multiplex PCR, lists solely in-frame clones and lacks some. Of 90,000 to 150,000 clones in the sample, 85% to 90% were seen once. The data are from a study of T cell responses to AZD1222 COVID-19 vaccine. Across the whole study: Combined were second doses at about 4 or about 12 weeks. Study conclusions and caveats: Mostly white British, mostly female donors; authors suggested clonal diversity may be underestimated.

The chain carries TRBV4-1 and TRBJ1-4; the D gene is possibly TRBD1 (6 bases). This receptor was taken from an adult in good health. The specimen was peripheral blood, collected on day 0 of AZD1222 vaccination. CDR3: CASSQGPQGRSEKLFF. CDR3 nucleotide sequence: TGCGCCAGCAGCCAAGGCCCCCAGGGGCGGAGTGAAAAACTGTTTTTT.